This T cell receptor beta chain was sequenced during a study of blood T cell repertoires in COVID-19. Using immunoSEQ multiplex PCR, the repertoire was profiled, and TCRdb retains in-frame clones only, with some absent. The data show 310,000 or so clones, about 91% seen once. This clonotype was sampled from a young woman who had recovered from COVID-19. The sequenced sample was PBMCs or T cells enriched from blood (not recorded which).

This chain's CDR3 is CASSFGSTYEQYF. The CDR3 DNA is TGTGCCAGCAGCTTCGGGTCGACCTACGAGCAGTACTTC. This chain links TRBV13 with TRBJ2-7; D not certain. The CDR3 totals 13 residues. The V gene's germline CDR1 is PRHDT and CDR2 FYEKMQ (reference sequence). V was shortened by 3 bases and J by 2 bases, with 8 bases between the two germline ends.